This T cell receptor (beta chain) was retrieved from a study of shared clonotypes between healthy human individuals. Positive CCR7 selection of CD45RO-negative cells yielded the naive CD8 cells, and terminally differentiated effector memory CD45RA+ cells were excluded. This was a deep-level run. Sorted-subset replicate PCRs used about 190 ng of genomic DNA. This amount corresponded to about 30,000 T cell genomes. Sequencing was performed with immunoSEQ multiplex PCR; in TCRdb, only in-frame clones are kept and a portion is missing. The table includes some 800,000 clones, 92% detected once. This clonotype was sampled from a man aged 25 to 45 in good health. The specimen was naive CD8+ T cells sorted from blood.

The CDR3 DNA reads as TGTGCCAGCAGCTTAGTGGATTTCCGGGACAGGGCCGGCTATGGCTACACCTTC. As protein: CASSLVDFRDRAGYGYTF. The chain is built from TRBV11-3 and TRBJ1-2, with 9 bases lining up with TRBD1. Germline values: CDR1 SGHNT, CDR2 YENEEA. The CDR3 is 18 amino acids. V lost 1 base and J lost 4; bases outside the gene matches: 13. The full variable domain, with the rest looked up from reference TRBV11-3 and TRBJ1-2, is EAGVVQSPRYKIIEKKQPVAFWCNPISGHNTLYWYLQNLGQGPELLIRYENEEAVDDSQLPKDRFSAERLKGVDSTLKIQPAELGDSAVYLCASSLVDFRDRAGYGYTFGSGTRLTVV.